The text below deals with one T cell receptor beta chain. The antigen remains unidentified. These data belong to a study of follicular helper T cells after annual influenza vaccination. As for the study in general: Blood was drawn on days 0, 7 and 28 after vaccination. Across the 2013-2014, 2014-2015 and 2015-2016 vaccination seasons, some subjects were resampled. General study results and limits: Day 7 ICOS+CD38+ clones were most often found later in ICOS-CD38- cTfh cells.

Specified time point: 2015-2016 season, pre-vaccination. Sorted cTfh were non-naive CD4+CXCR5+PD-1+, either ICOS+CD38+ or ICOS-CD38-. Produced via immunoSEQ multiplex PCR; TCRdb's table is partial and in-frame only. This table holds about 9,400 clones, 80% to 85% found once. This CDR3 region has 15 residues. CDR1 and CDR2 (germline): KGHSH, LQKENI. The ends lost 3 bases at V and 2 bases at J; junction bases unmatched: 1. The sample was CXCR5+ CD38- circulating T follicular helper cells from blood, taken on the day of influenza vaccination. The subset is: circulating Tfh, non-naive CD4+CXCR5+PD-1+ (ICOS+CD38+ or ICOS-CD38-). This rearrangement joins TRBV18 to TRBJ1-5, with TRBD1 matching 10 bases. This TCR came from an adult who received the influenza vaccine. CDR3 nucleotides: TGTGCCAGCTCACCTGGGACAGGGGGCAATCAGCCCCAGCATTTT. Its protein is CASSPGTGGNQPQHF. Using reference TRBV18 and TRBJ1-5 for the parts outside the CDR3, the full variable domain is NAGVMQNPRHLVRRRGQEARLRCSPMKGHSHVYWYRQLPEEGLKFMVYLQKENIIDESGMPKERFSAEFPKEGPSILRIQQVVRGDSAAYFCASSPGTGGNQPQHFGDGTRLSIL.